This T cell receptor (beta chain) is drawn from a study of control samples from healthy donors and cancer patients. V shed 0 bases, J shed 7 bases, and the junction held 5 bases outside the gene matches. Germline V gene data show CDR1 as MRHNA and CDR2 as SNTAGT. This CDR3 has 15 amino acids. Method: immunoSEQ multiplex PCR; TCRdb's copy keeps in-frame clones and lacks some. The sample lists approximately 230,000 clones, over 75% occurring once. The TCR comes from a woman between 55 and 75 years old with lung cancer. V usage is TRBV6-4 and J usage is TRBJ1-4; TRBD1 aligns across 7 bases. Material for sequencing was PBMCs. The CDR3 protein is CASSDSDDRAEKLFF. The CDR3, as DNA: TGTGCCAGCAGTGACTCCGACGACAGGGCTGAAAAACTGTTTTTT.